These 28 T cell receptor beta chains were all obtained from the same sample, sequenced in a study of beta chain features in type 1 diabetes. The study, taken as a whole, reports: In every one of the four CD4+ subsets, TCRB CDR3s were moderately but significantly shorter in Type 1 diabetes patients.

Expressed TCRB transcripts were sequenced after all isolated RNA was converted to cDNA. Clones were read by immunoSEQ multiplex PCR, and TCRdb kept only the in-frame ones, dropping some. The sample holds some 350,000 clones; 8% to 10% are singletons and the top ten take 0.6%. These receptors' targets are unknown. The sample was central memory CD4+ T cells from blood. These receptors came from a young man with type 1 diabetes.

V and J are TRBV4-2 and TRBJ2-7; maybe TRBD1 (6 bases). V was trimmed by 3 bases and J by 7 bases, leaving 22 bases between them. The CDR3 consists of 16 residues. The germline V gene has CDR1 LGHNA and CDR2 YNFKEQ. The CDR3 DNA is TGTGCCAGCAGCCACGAAACGACAGGTGTATTAGGGGAGCAGTACTTC. As protein: CASSHETTGVLGEQYF.

The rearrangement joins TRBV5-1 to TRBJ2-1; 10 positions agree with TRBD2. J gave up 6 bases and V 2 bases, and 17 bases lay outside the gene matches. This CDR3 comprises 19 residues. Germline assignment: CDR1 SGHRS and CDR2 YFSETQ. The chain's CDR3 is CASSFRRPFGTSDRNEQFF. CDR3 bases: TGCGCCAGCAGCTTCCGTCGACCCTTCGGGACTAGCGACCGCAATGAGCAGTTCTTC.

This clone was counted many times. J is TRBJ2-6 and V is TRBV5-6; no clear D gene. This CDR3 has 14 amino acids. V dropped 3 bases and J dropped 4 bases, with 8 bases sitting between them. Looked up from germline, CDR1 is SGHDT and CDR2 is YYEEEE. The CDR3 DNA follows: TGTGCCAGCAGCTATACTACCGGGGCCAACGTCCTGACTTTC. Translation: CASSYTTGANVLTF.

V and J are TRBV29-1 and TRBJ1-1; D is undetermined. The CDR3 runs 12 residues. Trimming stripped 5 bases from V and 0 bases from J, with 7 bases between. Germline assignment: CDR1 SQVTM and CDR2 ANQGSEA. The CDR3 region is CSVRYLNTEAFF. As DNA, the CDR3 is TGCAGCGTTAGATATTTGAACACTGAAGCTTTCTTT.

In its sample, this clone was seen many times. The rearrangement uses TRBV10-3 and TRBJ2-7; no clear D. CDR3 length equals 13 residues. Trimming left V 10 bases short and J 1 base short, with 14 bases between. Germline V gives CDR1 ENHRY, CDR2 SYGVKD. The CDR3 DNA reads TGTGCCAGCACCCTGGACGGTTCCTACGAGCAGTACTTC. Translated, it gives CASTLDGSYEQYF.

The genes are TRBV5-4 and TRBJ2-7; 7 positions agree with TRBD1. V shed 3 bases and J 3 bases; nucleotides not matched to a gene: 9. This CDR3 is 15 amino acids long. The germline V gene encodes CDR1 SGHNT and CDR2 YYREEE (reference sequence). The CDR3 nucleotides are TGTGCCAGCAGCTCCCAACAGGGGCCTCTCTACGAGCAGTACTTC. Protein sequence: CASSSQQGPLYEQYF. The whole variable domain, filled in from reference TRBV5-4 and TRBJ2-7, reads ETGVTQSPTHLIKTRGQQVTLRCSSQSGHNTVSWYQQALGQGPQFIFQYYREEENGRGNFPPRFSGLQFPNYSSELNVNALELDDSALYLCASSSQQGPLYEQYFGPGTRLTVT.

This clone was observed a few times. The rearrangement uses TRBV7-8 and TRBJ1-4; D is possibly TRBD1 (6 bases). Trimming took 1 base from V and 1 from J, leaving 10 bases between them. CDR1 and CDR2 (germline): SGHVS, FQNEAQ. The CDR3 runs 16 residues. The chain's CDR3 is CASSLGSTGTNEKLFF. The CDR3 DNA reads TGTGCCAGCAGCTTAGGTTCGACAGGAACTAATGAAAAACTGTTTTTT.

This clone was picked up many times. The chain carries TRBV7-3 and TRBJ2-2; 10 nucleotides align to TRBD2. The CDR3 runs to 14 residues. The germline V gene has CDR1 SGHTA and CDR2 FQGTGA. The V and J ends lost 4 bases and 6 bases, in that order; junction bases with no gene match: 2. The CDR3 nucleotides are TGTGCCAGCAGCTCCGGGACTAGCGCCGGGGAGCTGTTTTTT. Its protein product is CASSSGTSAGELFF.

This clone was observed at least ten times. This chain joins TRBV10-2 and TRBJ1-2; D is possibly TRBD1 (6 bases). The ends were cut back, 6 bases at V and 4 bases at J, with 15 bases in the middle. The CDR3 is 14 residues long. CDR1 is WSHSY, CDR2 SAAADI, per germline. The CDR3 loop reads CASRLTSRGYGYTF. CDR3 nucleotides: TGCGCCAGCAGACTTACCTCCAGGGGCTATGGCTACACCTTC.

This clone was found a few times. The chain links TRBV6-1 to TRBJ1-4, with 7 bases that match TRBD1. The germline gives CDR1 MNHNS, CDR2 SASEGT. CDR3 length: 14 residues. J lost 3 bases, V lost 6 bases, and 4 bases had no gene match. The DNA of the CDR3 is TGTGCCAGCAGCCCGACAGGGCCTAATGAAAAACTGTTTTTT. The encoded protein is CASSPTGPNEKLFF.

There are a few counts of this clone. The chain is built from TRBV7-9 and TRBJ1-1, with 9 bases matching TRBD1. Germline CDR1 is SEHNR and CDR2 is FQNEAQ (reference sequence). CDR3 length equals 14 residues. V was clipped by 5 bases and J by 6 bases; unmatched bases: 7. The CDR3: CASSPGDRAAEAFF. CDR3 sequence (DNA): TGTGCCAGCAGCCCTGGGGACAGGGCCGCTGAAGCTTTCTTT.

V and J are TRBV7-9 and TRBJ2-7, with 9 bases aligning to TRBD2. The V and J ends lost 6 bases and 7 bases, in that order; junction bases with no gene match: 10. Germline CDR1 is SEHNR and CDR2 is FQNEAQ (reference sequence). The CDR3 is made up of 14 amino acids. CDR3 bases: TGTGCCAGCAGTTCGGGACTAGCTGGATATGAGCAGTACTTC. Protein sequence: CASSSGLAGYEQYF.

This clone was seen a handful of times. This chain connects TRBV5-6 to TRBJ2-7; 15 bases agree with TRBD2. Germline loops: CDR1 SGHDT, CDR2 YYEEEE. The CDR3 runs to 16 residues. Germline trimming cut 4 bases from V and 0 bases from J; bases unmatched to any gene: 2. As DNA, the CDR3 is TGTGCCAGCAGCCAGGGACTAGCGGGAGGCTCCTACGAGCAGTACTTC. Residues: CASSQGLAGGSYEQYF. The full variable domain, with the rest looked up from reference TRBV5-6 and TRBJ2-7, is DAGVTQSPTHLIKTRGQQVTLRCSPKSGHDTVSWYQQALGQGPQFIFQYYEEEERQRGNFPDRFSGHQFPNYSSELNVNALLLGDSALYLCASSQGLAGGSYEQYFGPGTRLTVT.

The rearrangement uses TRBV19 and TRBJ2-4; maybe TRBD2 (7 bases). The V gene's germline CDR1 is LNHDA and CDR2 SQIVND (reference sequence). The CDR3 spans 13 residues. The V gene lost 4 bases and the J gene lost 6 bases, with 10 bases spanning the gap. CDR3 nucleotides: TGTGCCAGTAGTAGGGGAGGGGGAAACATTCAGTACTTC. Translating it yields CASSRGGGNIQYF.

A few counts support this clone. The rearrangement links TRBV27 to TRBJ2-5, with 11 bases that match TRBD1. With V trimmed by 6 bases and J by 7 bases, 13 bases remained unmatched. The CDR3 is 16 amino acids. Germline V gives CDR1 MNHEY, CDR2 SMNVEV (reference sequence). CDR3: CASSLLPGQGGGTQYF. CDR3 bases: TGTGCCAGCAGCCTACTACCGGGACAGGGGGGCGGGACCCAGTACTTC.

The chain has TRBV30 and TRBJ2-5, with TRBD1 matching over 8 bases. V lost 3 bases and J lost 4; bases outside the gene matches: 19. CDR3 length: 18 amino acids. Germline V gives CDR1 GTSNPN, CDR2 SVGIG (reference sequence). The CDR3 region has the DNA TGTGCCTGGAGCAGAACCTTCATGAGCAGGGGGCGTGGAGAGACCCAGTACTTC. It specifies CAWSRTFMSRGRGETQYF.

This clone was detected ten times or more. The chain is built from TRBV15 and TRBJ2-6; D unresolved. Between the trimmed V and J ends, which lost 5 bases and 1 base, there was a span of 9 bases. CDR3 length: 15 amino acids. Germline CDR1 and CDR2: LNHNV and YYDKDF (reference sequence). The CDR3 DNA sequence: TGTGCCACCAGCGGGCATGGTTCTGGGGCCAACGTCCTGACTTTC. As protein: CATSGHGSGANVLTF.

This clone appeared a few times. The chain is built from TRBV7-3 and TRBJ2-7; TRBD2 might be the D (5 bases). The V and J ends lost 5 bases and 7 bases respectively, with 15 bases between them. This CDR3 comprises 13 residues. Germline loops: CDR1 SGHTA, CDR2 FQGTGA. The CDR3 loop is CASSRADRGEQYF. Written as DNA, the CDR3 is TGTGCCAGCAGCCGGGCCGATAGAGGGGAGCAGTACTTC.

This rearrangement joins TRBV9 to TRBJ2-5; possibly TRBD1 for D (6 bases). Germline CDR1 reads SGDLS; CDR2 reads YYNGEE. Trimming shortened V by 0 bases and J by 2 bases, and 14 bases separated the two germline ends. This CDR3 has 16 residues. CDR3 residues: CASSVEGQTYQETQYF. The CDR3 DNA reads TGTGCCAGCAGCGTAGAAGGACAGACATATCAAGAGACCCAGTACTTC.

A note on this clone: This likely stems from a read error, as it lies one base from a far larger clone. The CDR3 DNA sequence: TGTGCCAGCAGCGGAGGACAGGGGGGCACAGATACGCAGTATTTT. Translated: CASSGGQGGTDTQYF. The rearrangement uses TRBV7-6 and TRBJ2-3, with 10 positions matching TRBD1. Germline V CDR1 and CDR2: SGHVS, FNYEAQ. This CDR3 is built from 15 residues. V was pared by 5 bases and J by 1 base, with 3 bases of the junction left unmatched.

This clone was counted between two and nine times. The genes are TRBV18 and TRBJ1-2; D might be TRBD1 (5 bases). V was shortened by 3 bases and J by 8 bases, with 16 bases between the two germline ends. The CDR3 loop spans 14 amino acids. Germline CDR1 is KGHSH and CDR2 is LQKENI. CDR3 residues: CASSPRGSSEGYTF. CDR3 DNA sequence: TGTGCCAGCTCACCTCGGGGGTCTTCGGAGGGCTACACCTTC.

CDR3 coding DNA: TGCGCCAGCAGCTCCCTTCCGGGGGTCGGGGAGCTGTTTTTT. The encoded protein is CASSSLPGVGELFF. The chain links TRBV5-1 to TRBJ2-2; possibly TRBD2 for D (6 bases). This CDR3 comprises 14 residues. V was shortened by 3 bases and J by 7 bases, with 13 bases between the two germline ends. Germline V CDR1 and CDR2: SGHRS, YFSETQ.

This clone has a handful of counts. The chain employs TRBV28 and TRBJ2-1, with 9 bases aligning to TRBD1. CDR1 is MDHEN, CDR2 SYDVKM, per germline. This CDR3 contains 14 residues. The V and J ends lost 3 bases and 7 bases, in that order; junction bases with no gene match: 4. CDR3 region: CASSLTGGRNEQFF. The CDR3 bases are TGTGCCAGCAGTTTGACAGGGGGTAGGAATGAGCAGTTCTTC.

This sequence joins TRBV6-1 and TRBJ1-5; D remains unclear. V lost 6 bases, J lost 4 bases, and 16 bases lay in between. This CDR3 contains 15 residues. CDR1 is MNHNS and CDR2 is SASEGT in the germline V gene. CDR3 sequence: CASREDYGSNQPQHF. CDR3 coding DNA: TGTGCCAGCAGGGAGGACTACGGGTCAAATCAGCCCCAGCATTTT.

The chain has TRBV6-5 and TRBJ2-3; 9 bases are shared with TRBD1. This CDR3 region has 14 residues. V was pared by 6 bases and J by 4 bases, with 5 bases of the junction left unmatched. From germline, CDR1 is MNHEY and CDR2 SVGAGI. The CDR3 sequence: CASRIQGAADTQYF. CDR3 bases: TGTGCCAGCAGGATACAGGGGGCCGCAGATACGCAGTATTTT.

This clone was detected many times. CDR3 sequence: CASSPKADSMNTEAFF. The CDR3 coding sequence is TGTGCCAGCAGCCCAAAAGCTGACAGCATGAACACTGAAGCTTTCTTT. V and J are TRBV14 and TRBJ1-1; TRBD1 might be the D (5 bases). Germline-derived CDR1 and CDR2 are SGHDN and FVKESK. CDR3 size: 16 residues. Trimming took 4 bases from V and 0 from J, leaving 15 bases between them.

This clone has more than one count but fewer than ten. This sequence joins TRBV5-4 and TRBJ1-1, with 10 bases identical to TRBD1. Germline V gene sequence: CDR1 SGHNT, CDR2 YYREEE (reference sequence). V was pared by 0 bases and J by 6 bases, with 8 bases of the junction left unmatched. The CDR3 spans 16 residues. The CDR3 protein is CASSLGGIGQGAEAFF. The CDR3 nucleotides are TGTGCCAGCAGCTTGGGAGGCATAGGACAGGGGGCTGAAGCTTTCTTT. Combining the CDR3 with reference TRBV5-4 and TRBJ1-1 gives the whole variable domain ETGVTQSPTHLIKTRGQQVTLRCSSQSGHNTVSWYQQALGQGPQFIFQYYREEENGRGNFPPRFSGLQFPNYSSELNVNALELDDSALYLCASSLGGIGQGAEAFFGQGTRLTVV.

V and J are TRBV4-1 and TRBJ2-5; TRBD2 matches 7 bases. Per the germline V gene, CDR1 is MGHRA and CDR2 is YSYEKL. The trim removed 0 bases at V and 1 base at J, leaving 14 bases unmatched. This CDR3 comprises 19 residues. CDR3 DNA sequence: TGCGCCAGCAGCCAAGATCGATCCTTTCTGGCTAGCGGCCAAGAGACCCAGTACTTC. Translated, it gives CASSQDRSFLASGQETQYF.